A single sample gave rise to the 25 T cell receptor beta chains below, sequenced in a study of blood T cell repertoires in COVID-19 (dated by TCRdb to the early 2020s). Receptors were amplified or captured by the immunoSEQ multiplex PCR assay. TCRdb provides this immuneACCESS table in a form limited to in-frame rearrangements. Some clones are lacking; in checked studies, under half of them reflect an unresolved V gene, and why the rest are absent is not known. The sample includes some 180,000 clones, with roughly 81% observed a single time. The ten largest make up roughly 11% of the sample. Input material: peripheral blood. These receptor sequences come from a woman in her forties with COVID-19, enrolled during active disease.

CDR3 nucleotide sequence: TGTGCCAGCAGCTTAGGTCGGGTCTACACAGATACGCAGTATTTT. It is translated as CASSLGRVYTDTQYF. The chain has TRBV13 and TRBJ2-3; D remains ambiguous. V lost 0 bases, J lost 2 bases, and 9 bases lay in between. The CDR3 loop spans 15 amino acids. Germline loops: CDR1 PRHDT, CDR2 FYEKMQ (reference sequence).

J is TRBJ2-7 and V is TRBV5-8; TRBD2 agrees at 9 bases. The V gene's germline CDR1 is SGHTS and CDR2 YDEGEE. The CDR3 spans 18 residues. Losses at the gene ends were 4 bases for V and 0 bases for J; bases not matched to a gene: 14. The CDR3 reads CASSKRIGLAGSSYEQYV. CDR3 in DNA: TGTGCCAGCAGCAAGCGGATAGGTCTAGCGGGGAGCTCCTACGAGCAGTACGTC.

This clone was seen only once. The chain employs TRBV12-3 or TRBV12-4 and TRBJ1-1; D unclear. The CDR3 consists of 12 residues. Trimming took 6 bases from V and 2 from J, leaving 7 bases between them. CDR3 loop: CASRSTNTEAFF. As DNA, the CDR3 is TGTGCCAGCAGGTCCACAAACACTGAAGCTTTCTTT.

This rearrangement joins TRBV18 to TRBJ2-1, with TRBD1 as a possible D gene (6 bases). Per germline, CDR1 KGHSH and CDR2 LQKENI. This CDR3 has 14 amino acids. Between the trimmed V and J ends, which lost 5 bases and 3 bases, there was a span of 11 bases. For the CDR3, the DNA is TGTGCCAGCTCAACTGACAGGAGCTACAATGAGCAGTTCTTC. Amino acids: CASSTDRSYNEQFF.

The chain couples TRBV5-1 to TRBJ1-1; TRBD1 aligns across 7 bases. After removal of 3 bases from V and 0 bases from J, the junction contained 2 bases not matched to a gene. The CDR3 has 14 amino acids. Germline V lookup: CDR1 SGHRS, CDR2 YFSETQ. In DNA, the CDR3 is TGCGCCAGCAGCTCGGGACAGATGAACACTGAAGCTTTCTTT. Protein product: CASSSGQMNTEAFF.

The genes are TRBV5-6 and TRBJ2-4, with a possible D match to TRBD1 (5 bases). Germline V gene lookup returns CDR1 SGHDT and CDR2 YYEEEE. The V and J ends lost 0 bases and 6 bases respectively, with 7 bases between them. There are 13 residues in the CDR3. The DNA of the CDR3 is TGTGCCAGCAGCTTGGACAGGACAAACATTCAGTACTTC. Its protein product is CASSLDRTNIQYF.

The chain is built from TRBV6-5 and TRBJ2-7, with 11 bases fitting TRBD2. Germline V CDR1 and CDR2: MNHEY, SVGAGI. The junction had 4 bases not matched to a gene; V was cut back by 3 bases and J by 3 bases. This CDR3 region has 15 residues. The CDR3 region has the DNA TGTGCCAGCAGTTATCGGCTAGCGGGGGGCTACGAGCAGTACTTC. Translating gives CASSYRLAGGYEQYF.

This rearrangement joins TRBV6-5 to TRBJ1-2, with D uncertain. Trimming removed 8 bases from V and 6 bases from J, with 16 bases in between. CDR1 and CDR2 from the germline V gene are MNHEY and SVGAGI. The length of the CDR3 is 13 residues. The CDR3 protein is CASRTDRGDGYTF. As DNA, the CDR3 is TGTGCCAGCCGGACGGATCGGGGTGATGGCTACACCTTC.

The chain combines TRBV19 with TRBJ2-5; 9 bases map to TRBD1. In germline, CDR1 is LNHDA, CDR2 SQIVND (reference sequence). V lost 4 bases to trimming and J lost 2 bases; unmatched junction nucleotides: 17. This CDR3 is built from 19 residues. CDR3 nucleotides: TGTGCCAGTAGTAGAAACCGGGACAGGGCTTACCCGGATCAAGAGACCCAGTACTTC. As protein: CASSRNRDRAYPDQETQYF.

This rearrangement joins TRBV28 to TRBJ2-6, with 9 nucleotides matching TRBD1. Germline V gene sequence: CDR1 MDHEN, CDR2 SYDVKM. After removal of 6 bases from V and 0 bases from J, the junction contained 12 bases not matched to a gene. The CDR3 runs 19 residues. In DNA, the CDR3 is TGTGCCAGCAGCCCCCCCCCGGGACAGGGACTCTCTGGGGCCAACGTCCTGACTTTC. Translating it yields CASSPPPGQGLSGANVLTF.

This clone was seen many times. V and J are TRBV19 and TRBJ2-5, with TRBD2 identical over 9 bases. This CDR3 spans 15 amino acids. Trimming cost V 8 bases and J 2 bases; bases outside gene matches: 9. Germline loops: CDR1 LNHDA, CDR2 SQIVND (reference sequence). DNA for the CDR3: TGTGCCAGTGGGGATCAGGGACTAGCTCAAGAGACCCAGTACTTC. It codes for CASGDQGLAQETQYF.

This clone has only one observation. V is TRBV5-4 and J is TRBJ2-1, with 10 bases identical to TRBD1. The CDR3 runs 15 residues. The J segment lost 8 bases and the V segment lost 4 bases, leaving 9 bases of the junction unmatched. The germline V gene has CDR1 SGHNT and CDR2 YYREEE (reference sequence). The chain's CDR3 is CASSVPGQGVDEQFF. The CDR3 DNA sequence: TGTGCCAGCAGCGTCCCTGGACAGGGGGTGGATGAGCAGTTCTTC.

V is TRBV28 and J is TRBJ1-6, with TRBD1 matching over 9 bases. The trim removed 6 bases at V and 9 bases at J, leaving 6 bases unmatched. Germline CDR1 MDHEN, CDR2 SYDVKM. The CDR3 has 14 amino acids. CDR3 bases: TGTGCCAGCAGGAGGCACAGGGGGCTTTCACCCCTCCACTTT. The encoded protein is CASRRHRGLSPLHF.

The CDR3 DNA reads TGCGCCAGCCGTGGGACAGGGCTGAATGAGCAGTTCTTC. It translates to CASRGTGLNEQFF. The chain uses TRBV5-1 and TRBJ2-1; 9 bases agree with TRBD1. The V and J ends lost 7 bases and 7 bases, in that order; junction bases with no gene match: 6. CDR3 length: 13 residues. The germline gives CDR1 SGHRS, CDR2 YFSETQ.

V usage is TRBV5-5 and J usage is TRBJ2-7; tentative D call: TRBD1 (6 bases). Germline CDR1 is SGHKS and CDR2 is YYEKEE (reference sequence). The CDR3 length is 14 residues. Trimming shortened V by 2 bases and J by 2 bases, and 11 bases separated the two germline ends. The CDR3 nucleotides read TGTGCCAGCAGCTTACCCAGGGGACCCTACGAGCAGTACTTC. It is translated as CASSLPRGPYEQYF.

This chain links TRBV18 with TRBJ2-5; TRBD2 agrees at 10 bases. The CDR3 totals 13 residues. Germline lookup yields CDR1 KGHSH and CDR2 LQKENI. Trimming cost V 6 bases and J 5 bases; bases outside gene matches: 3. The CDR3, as DNA: TGTGCCAGCTCCCCTAGCGGGGGTGAGACCCAGTACTTC. It specifies CASSPSGGETQYF.

The rearrangement links TRBV28 to TRBJ2-1; 8 nucleotides match TRBD2. The germline V gene encodes CDR1 MDHEN and CDR2 SYDVKM. The CDR3 sequence is 15 residues long. After removal of 1 base from V and 3 bases from J, the junction contained 2 bases not matched to a gene. The CDR3 sequence: CASSLSTSGYNEQFF. The DNA of the CDR3 is TGTGCCAGCAGTTTATCCACTAGCGGCTACAATGAGCAGTTCTTC. Drawing the rest from reference TRBV28 and TRBJ2-1, the complete variable domain is DVKVTQSSRYLVKRTGEKVFLECVQDMDHENMFWYRQDPGLGLRLIYFSYDVKMKEKGDIPEGYSVSREKKERFSLILESASTNQTSMYLCASSLSTSGYNEQFFGPGTRLTVL.

This clone came up a few times. This sequence joins TRBV5-1 and TRBJ2-5; D is possibly TRBD1 (5 bases). Germline values: CDR1 SGHRS, CDR2 YFSETQ. The CDR3 is made up of 14 amino acids. V gave up 4 bases and J gave up 1 base, with 11 bases separating them. CDR3 region: CASSPDSAQETQYF. For the CDR3, the DNA is TGCGCCAGCAGCCCCGACAGTGCCCAAGAGACCCAGTACTTC.

The V gene is TRBV6-5, the J gene TRBJ1-1; no firm D call. The V gene's germline CDR1 is MNHEY and CDR2 SVGAGI. Between the trimmed V and J ends, which lost 3 bases and 0 bases, there was a span of 2 bases. The CDR3 is 12 residues long. DNA of the CDR3: TGTGCCAGCAGTTATATGAACACTGAAGCTTTCTTT. Translating gives CASSYMNTEAFF.

In this sample, this clone turned up once. This sequence joins TRBV9 and TRBJ2-2; D perhaps matches TRBD1 (6 bases). V was pared by 0 bases and J by 3 bases, with 12 bases between. The CDR3 has 16 amino acids. CDR1 is SGDLS, CDR2 YYNGEE, per germline. The CDR3 nucleotides are TGTGCCAGCAGCGTAGGTTCCGGGACACACACCGGGGAGCTGTTTTTT. It specifies CASSVGSGTHTGELFF.

This chain connects TRBV6-1 to TRBJ2-7; 10 bases are a match to TRBD2. Germline assignment: CDR1 MNHNS and CDR2 SASEGT. Trimming cost V 1 base and J 3 bases; bases outside gene matches: 3. This CDR3 is built from 15 residues. The CDR3 loop is CASSEGLAGNYEQYF. DNA for the CDR3: TGTGCCAGCAGTGAAGGACTAGCGGGTAACTACGAGCAGTACTTC.

A few counts support this clone. A junction end diverges from the germline sequence, so it may reflect a read error. The genes are TRBV18 and TRBJ1-5; D might be TRBD1 (5 bases). Germline lookup yields CDR1 KGHSH and CDR2 LQKENI. The CDR3 is 15 amino acids. In DNA, the CDR3 is TGTGCCAGCGCACCACTATCAGGGAGGGATCAGCCCCAGCATTTT. This translates into CASAPLSGRDQPQHF.

The rearrangement joins TRBV27 to TRBJ2-7, with 8 positions matching TRBD1. The V gene's germline CDR1 is MNHEY and CDR2 SMNVEV (reference sequence). The CDR3 has 13 residues. V shed 3 bases and J 5 bases; nucleotides not matched to a gene: 3. The CDR3 coding sequence is TGTGCCAGCAGTTTCCGGACAGGGCACGAGCAGTACTTC. This sequence encodes CASSFRTGHEQYF.

The V and J genes are TRBV6-1 and TRBJ2-1; 8 bases are a match to TRBD2. Germline V gene sequence: CDR1 MNHNS, CDR2 SASEGT. This CDR3 region has 14 residues. J was trimmed by 15 bases and V by 0 bases; bases with no gene match: 10. This CDR3 reads CASSEAMTGTRVFF. The DNA for the CDR3 is TGTGCCAGCAGTGAAGCGATGACCGGGACTAGGGTGTTCTTC.

The chain combines TRBV7-2 with TRBJ2-5; D might be TRBD2 (6 bases). Germline-derived CDR1 and CDR2 are SGHTA and FQGNSA. V lost 5 bases and J 1 base, leaving 11 bases between the germline ends. The CDR3 extends over 14 amino acids. The CDR3 loop is CASSNVAAQETQYF. DNA for the CDR3: TGTGCCAGCAGCAACGTAGCGGCCCAAGAGACCCAGTACTTC.